This paragraph reports one T cell receptor beta chain. This entry comes from a study of shared clonotypes between healthy human individuals. Study details: CD4 naive and memory got three plates each, CD8 naive two, CD8 memory one.

Produced via immunoSEQ multiplex PCR; TCRdb's table is partial and in-frame only. The sample includes some 2,500,000 clones, just under 95% of them seen just once. Nashville, Tennessee was home to all donors, each a Caucasian adult. Trimming took 2 bases from V and 4 from J, leaving 8 bases between them. CDR3 length equals 13 residues. Germline lookup yields CDR1 KGHSY and CDR2 FQNENV. The sequencing sample was made of naive CD4+ T cells from PBMCs. The subset denotes: CD45RA+ positively selected. This receptor was identified in a man between 18 and 35 years old in good health. Some clones in this sample may be carry-over from other donors' samples. The chain employs TRBV16 and TRBJ1-2, with D unclear. The CDR3 region has the DNA TGTGCCAGCAGCCAACCAGGCAGCTATGGCTACACCTTC. Translating it yields CASSQPGSYGYTF.